This T cell receptor (beta chain) was profiled in a study of control samples from healthy donors and cancer patients. Looked up from germline, CDR1 is GTSNPN and CDR2 is SVGIG (reference sequence). The V gene lost 0 bases and the J gene lost 8 bases, with 8 bases spanning the gap. The CDR3 is made up of 12 amino acids. Libraries were prepared by immunoSEQ multiplex PCR; TCRdb keeps only in-frame clonotypes and omits some of them. This table has about 96,000 clones, approximately 93% appearing once. The rearrangement links TRBV30 to TRBJ2-1; D uncertain. Input material: blood. This sequence was found in a man between 18 and 29 years old in good health. The CDR3 here is CAWSVSVDEQFF. In DNA, the CDR3 is TGTGCCTGGAGTGTATCGGTTGATGAGCAGTTCTTC.